This T cell receptor beta chain was identified in a study of blood T cell repertoires in COVID-19 (TCRdb year 2020). General notes on the study: Samples from collaborators originated in the United States, Italy and Spain and spanned both the acute and convalescent phases of COVID-19. The prospective study material was composed of cDNA or gDNA derived from T cells, B-cell-depleted T cells, or PBMCs. The dataset comprised deeply sampled blood TCRbeta repertoires from subjects exposed to, actively infected with, or recovered from COVID-19. The repertoires were released in a freely available public database meant as a resource for research on the immune response to SARS-CoV-2. Samples were obtained from the ongoing ImmuneRACE study (first 160 participants) and from some 1,300 subjects provided by 6 global collaborators. Sample metadata almost always included a de-identified subject ID, COVID-19 status, age in years and sex. Where available, HLA class I and class II types were obtained from metadata supplied by the sample provider rather than from assay-based typing.

The collaborating institutions used their own protocols to collect whole blood in K2EDTA tubes. Collaborator samples were shipped for TCRbeta analysis as frozen whole blood, isolated PBMCs, or DNA extracted from either sample type. With regard to this clone: What antigen it recognizes has not been identified. The sample holds no much larger clone one base away, and base qualities are not on file.

The immunoSEQ Assay, a bias-controlled multiplex PCR, was used to amplify TCRbeta CDR3 regions from genomic DNA. As for how the authors treated the data: The number of nucleated cells in each sample was estimated from the amplification of reference gene primers within the assay. Sequence reads were collapsed and filtered to measure the absolute abundance of every unique TCRbeta CDR3 rearrangement. For each sample, productive Simpson clonality was calculated as the square root of Simpson's diversity index over productive rearrangements. TCRdb holds this immuneACCESS table with in-frame rearrangements only. Some clones are missing; in checked studies, unresolved V genes explain under half, and the rest has no known cause. The DNA gave D and trimming, while V, J and clone size come from that table. Counted in this sample were roughly 77,000 clones; around 90% of them appeared once. The top ten hold about 7% of the sample.

From the germline V gene, CDR1 is ENHRY and CDR2 is SYGVKD. Including cysteine and phenylalanine, the CDR3 has 15 amino acids. Only the CDR3 portion is preserved as DNA: 45 bases, with reading frame beginning at the first base. V lost 8 bases and J lost 6 bases, and the count of bases not matched to a germline gene is 10. General conclusions and limits of the study: The quantity of clinical and demographic metadata differed by source and by participant and was supplied without curation.

The sequence came from a woman at least 80 years old with active COVID-19. The sequenced material came from peripheral blood. The chain is encoded by TRBV10-3 joined to TRBJ1-5; 10 junctional bases match TRBD1. CDR3 protein: CAIARGTGVGQPQHF. The DNA is TGTGCCATCGCAAGAGGGACAGGGGTGGGTCAGCCCCAGCATTTT.